These T cell receptor beta chains were read from a single sample in a study of response to subunit inactivated influenza vaccine. TCRdb recomputed calls from the RT-PCR reads with MiXCR, one row per CDR3 protein. The table shows roughly 190,000 distinct CDR3 sequences, with approximately 15% occurring only once. Sequencing used CD8+ T cells sorted from PBMCs, obtained 5 to 6 days after vaccination. The receptors were sampled from a man aged 50 to 60 who received an inactivated influenza vaccine. Both conserved end residues are part of each CDR3. The order of the fields is V gene, J gene, clone size, D gene, CDR3 DNA, CDR3 protein. The D gene is left open where the match is weak. The size of a clone is reported for some rows only, either as once, few or many, or as a class for expanded clones.

>TRBV15|TRBJ2-2|-|TRBD2
TGTGCCACCAGCAGAGATGGAGGTAGCGGGAGCCCGAACACCGGGGAGCTGTTTTTT
CATSRDGGSGSPNTGELFF
>TRBV5-5|TRBJ1-4|few|TRBD1
TGTGCCAGCAGCAGGGACAGGGGAGGGAAACTGTTTTTT
CASSRDRGGKLFF
>TRBV11-1|TRBJ2-7|-|-
TGTGCCAGCAGCTACCACTTCGACGAGCAGTACTTC
CASSYHFDEQYF
>TRBV19|TRBJ2-7|few|-
TGTGCCAGTAGTCCCAGCGGGACAGGCTCCTACGAGCAGTACTTC
CASSPSGTGSYEQYF
>TRBV28|TRBJ1-2|few|TRBD1
TGTGCCAGCAGGAGGGTTAAGGGGGCAGGGAGTTACTATGACTATGGCTACACCTTC
CASRRVKGAGSYYDYGYTF
>TRBV6-5|TRBJ2-5|few|TRBD2
TGTGCCAGCAGTTACTCGAGCGGGAGAGAGACCCAGTACTTC
CASSYSSGRETQYF
>TRBV2|TRBJ2-5|-|TRBD2
TGTGCCAGCCCGGGACTAGCCGGCGAGACCCAGTACTTC
CASPGLAGETQYF
>TRBV6-1|TRBJ2-5|-|TRBD2
TGTGCCAGCAGTCTTTCACCAGGGTCGGGGGGTGAGACCCAGTACTTC
CASSLSPGSGGETQYF
>TRBV7-9|TRBJ2-7|few|-
TGTGCCAGCAGCCCTGCATACGGATACGAGCAGTACTTC
CASSPAYGYEQYF
>TRBV6-5|TRBJ1-6|few|-
TGTGCCAGCAGTTACTCGATTTGGGCGAGAGGGACTAATTCACCCCTCCACTTT
CASSYSIWARGTNSPLHF
>TRBV15|TRBJ2-3|-|-
TGTGCCACCAGCAAACGTCGGGACGCGCCATTTACGCAGTATTTT
CATSKRRDAPFTQYF
>TRBV20-1|TRBJ2-7|-|-
TGCAGTGCTAGCGGCGGGACAGAGCCCTACGAGCAGTACTTC
CSASGGTEPYEQYF
>TRBV7-9|TRBJ2-1|-|-
TGTGCCAGCAGCTTAGCGGTGGTGGACGGCCTGTTCTTC
CASSLAVVDGLFF
>TRBV7-3|TRBJ2-2|-|TRBD1
TGTGCCAGCAGCTCCACAGGGGGGCCCGGGGAGCTGTTTTTT
CASSSTGGPGELFF
>TRBV14|TRBJ2-7|few|TRBD2
TGTGCCAGCAGCCAAGGACTAGCCTCCTACGAGCAGTACTTC
CASSQGLASYEQYF
>TRBV4-3|TRBJ2-7|few|TRBD2
TGCGCCAGCAGCCCTAGAACGGGGGGGGGCTACGAGCAGTACTTC
CASSPRTGGGYEQYF
>TRBV20-1|TRBJ2-7|many|TRBD1
TGCAGTGCTAGAGCGGGCAGGGGGATCGGCGAGCAGTACTTC
CSARAGRGIGEQYF
>TRBV12-3/TRBV12-4|TRBJ1-5|many|TRBD1
TGTGCCAGCAGTCGGGACAGCCCTTATAGCAATCAGCCCCAGCATTTT
CASSRDSPYSNQPQHF
>TRBV11-1|TRBJ2-7|-|TRBD1
TGTGCCAGCAGCCCCCAGACAGGGGTCTACGAGCAGTACTTC
CASSPQTGVYEQYF
>TRBV10-3|TRBJ2-6|few|-
TGTGCCATCAGTGAGTCGTCATCCGAGAGGGCCAACGTCCTGACTTTC
CAISESSSERANVLTF
>TRBV5-1|TRBJ2-7|few|-
TGCGCCAGCAGCTTGGTGAGCTACGGCTCCTACGAGCAGTACTTC
CASSLVSYGSYEQYF
>TRBV4-1|TRBJ1-2|many|-
TGCGCCAGCGGGACTCGGCGCCATGGCTACACCTTC
CASGTRRHGYTF
>TRBV27|TRBJ2-7|-|-
TGTGCCAGCAGTTTAGGTATAGGGGCCTTCTACGAGCAGTACTTC
CASSLGIGAFYEQYF
>TRBV6-2/TRBV6-3|TRBJ1-5|many|-
TGTGCCAGCAGTCCATCAGGCTTACAGCCCCAGCATTTT
CASSPSGLQPQHF
>TRBV2|TRBJ2-1|-|-
TGTGCCAGCAGAGGGTATATCGGGGCCCATGAGCAGTTCTTC
CASRGYIGAHEQFF